The clone carrying this TCR beta chain appeared many times. The antigen is unknown. Each CDR3 protein is one row after TCRdb ran MiXCR on the RACE reads. The table has 330,000 or so distinct CDR3 sequences, roughly 6.3% seen once. The sample originates from a study of human T cells and chemical hapten exposure. Across the whole study: Each patient's scalp received weekly diphenylcyclopropenone throughout the approximately 22-week study.

Time point in this sample: patch test 2, 6 weeks after DPC sensitization. Documented treatment: therapeutic diphenylcyclopropenone sensitization with weekly scalp DPC. Trimming pared 4 bases from V and 1 base from J, leaving 14 bases between. The germline CDR1 and CDR2 sequences are SGHRS and YFSETQ. The CDR3 totals 15 residues. General study findings and limits: No change in TCRs above 1 in 1000 frequency was produced by DPC sensitization.

This receptor was identified in a woman aged 18-35 years with alopecia areata. Some clones in this sample may be carry-over from other donors' samples. The specimen was whole blood, collected in connection with sensitization to the hapten diphenylcyclopropenone (DPC). The chain joins TRBV5-1 to TRBJ1-1, with D tentatively TRBD1 (6 bases). This CDR3 is CASSPTGQTNTEAFF. Written as DNA, the CDR3 is TGCGCCAGCAGCCCAACAGGACAGACGAACACTGAAGCTTTCTTT.